This T cell receptor (beta chain) was captured in a study of T-cell reconstitution after alpha-beta-depleted transplantation in children (dated by TCRdb to about 2016). The study in broad terms: Using TCR repertoire profiling, the study quantitatively followed how T-cell immune reconstitution unfolded in children after TCRalphabeta/CD19-depleted allogeneic hematopoietic cell transplantation.

According to the study, the label for this sample's treatment or condition signals: allogeneic hematopoietic cell transplantation with graft depleted of TCRalphabeta T cells and CD19 B cells. Transplant recipients were children who received TCRalphabeta/CD19-depleted allogeneic hematopoietic cell grafts. The junction shows trimming of 4 bases on V and 0 bases on J, plus 11 bases between the germline ends. There are 14 amino acids in the CDR3, from cysteine to phenylalanine inclusive. Just the 42-base CDR3 DNA is kept, in frame starting at base 1. CDR1 SQVTM and CDR2 ANQGSEA were looked up in the germline V gene. Many counts were recorded for this clonotype. Its antigen target is currently unknown. Base quality data are lacking; no much larger clone is found one base away. General findings and caveats noted by the study authors: The frequencies of hyperexpanded clones fell over the following months, and after one year, T-cell counts and TCRbeta diversity were mostly attributed to newly produced T cells. In some patients, the high TCRbeta diversity seen at day 60 was put down to recipient T cells and intrathymic progenitors that had survived conditioning. About two months after transplant, the apparently early recovery of alphabetaT-cell counts reportedly depended on just several hundred clones that had expanded rapidly and came from non-depleted graft cells.

Libraries came from PCR. Sequencer: Illumina HiSeq 2500. TCR libraries were prepared with molecular barcoding, using unique molecular identifiers to normalize TCRbeta repertoire quantification. Through fastp at Q25 and MiXCR, TCRdb rebuilt clones from the public reads, retaining in-frame beta chains. CDR3 protein sequences are deduplicated, and each keeps its most common genes and DNA. The sample includes almost 250,000 distinct CDR3 sequences, with roughly a quarter observed a single time. 2% to 3% of the sample is in the top ten clones. The input for sequencing was PBMCs, taken before TCRalphabeta/CD19-depleted stem cell transplant. The chain joins TRBV29-1 to TRBJ2-3, with TRBD2 perhaps the D gene, on 5 matching bases. The origin of this receptor is a girl between 2 and 10 years old with Fanconi anemia, due to receive a stem cell transplant. Here is the DNA: TGCAGCGTTGCTGAGCGGACTAGCACAGATACGCAGTATTTT. It translates to CSVAERTSTDTQYF.